The 28 T cell receptor beta chains listed next were all sequenced from one sample in a study of shared clonotypes between healthy human individuals. Assay: immunoSEQ multiplex PCR; the TCRdb copy retains only in-frame clones and omits some. Here the sample spans millions of clones, 93% being singletons. The sequencing input was naive CD4+ T cells from PBMCs. Documented subset: CD45RA+ positively selected. These receptors were collected from a man between 18 and 35 years old in good health. Some clones in this sample may be carry-over from other donors' samples.

The chain links TRBV7-3 to TRBJ2-7, with 11 bases aligning to TRBD2. CDR3 length equals 14 residues. J was trimmed by 4 bases and V by 6 bases; bases with no gene match: 5. Germline loops: CDR1 SGHTA, CDR2 FQGTGA. The CDR3 DNA reads as TGTGCCAGCAGTTTAGCGGGAGGGGAATACGAGCAGTACTTC. It is translated as CASSLAGGEYEQYF.

This clone is a singleton in its sample. The J gene is TRBJ2-1, the V gene TRBV28; the D call may be TRBD1 or TRBD2 (5 bases each). The CDR3 runs 14 residues. CDR1 and CDR2 from the germline V gene are MDHEN and SYDVKM. Trimming pared 3 bases from V and 2 bases from J, leaving 8 bases between. CDR3 residues: CASSLGPAYNEQFF. The CDR3 nucleotides read TGTGCCAGCAGTTTGGGACCTGCCTACAATGAGCAGTTCTTC.

The chain employs TRBV5-1 and TRBJ2-7; 10 nucleotides agree with TRBD1. Germline V gene lookup returns CDR1 SGHRS and CDR2 YFSETQ. This CDR3 has 14 amino acids. Losses at the gene ends were 5 bases for V and 4 bases for J; bases not matched to a gene: 6. The CDR3 coding sequence is TGCGCCAGCAGACCGGGACAGGGGCAATACGAGCAGTACTTC. Translating it yields CASRPGQGQYEQYF.

The chain uses TRBV7-2 and TRBJ1-2, with 10 bases lining up with TRBD1. Trimming took 3 bases from V and 8 from J; bases not matched to a gene: 15. The CDR3 is 17 residues long. Germline V gives CDR1 SGHTA, CDR2 FQGNSA. CDR3 sequence: CASSFYEGRDRGSGYTF. CDR3 nucleotides: TGTGCCAGCAGCTTTTATGAAGGCCGGGACAGGGGTTCGGGCTACACCTTC.

The chain couples TRBV5-1 to TRBJ2-3, with 11 nucleotides matching TRBD2. The trim removed 0 bases at V and 4 bases at J, leaving 7 bases unmatched. The germline V gene encodes CDR1 SGHRS and CDR2 YFSETQ. The CDR3 spans 17 residues. The CDR3 nucleotides are TGCGCCAGCAGCTTGGTAGTTAGCGGGAGGGGCGCAGATACGCAGTATTTT. This sequence encodes CASSLVVSGRGADTQYF.

The chain couples TRBV6-5 to TRBJ2-2; no definite D call. Trimming took off 0 bases at V and 4 bases at J, with 12 bases between the two ends. The CDR3 totals 16 residues. Germline V gene lookup returns CDR1 MNHEY and CDR2 SVGAGI. CDR3: CASSYSRPPFTGELFF. The CDR3 DNA reads as TGTGCCAGCAGTTACTCGAGGCCCCCTTTCACCGGGGAGCTGTTTTTT.

The CDR3 DNA reads as TGTGCCAGCAGCGCTTCAAGTCAGAGGGCTGAAGCTTTCTTT. It is translated as CASSASSQRAEAFF. This chain joins TRBV9 and TRBJ1-1; D uncertain. Germline V gives CDR1 SGDLS, CDR2 YYNGEE. V lost 3 bases, J lost 6 bases, and 15 bases lay in between. The CDR3 loop spans 14 amino acids.

With respect to this clone: Distinct nucleotide sequences in the sample also encode this CDR3. DNA for the CDR3: TGCGCCAGCAGCTCCGGACCCACCTACGAGCAGTACTTC. Translation gives CASSSGPTYEQYF. The chain carries TRBV5-1 and TRBJ2-7; no definite D call. The CDR3 runs to 13 residues. Germline lookup yields CDR1 SGHRS and CDR2 YFSETQ. Between the trimmed V and J ends, which lost 3 bases and 2 bases, there was a span of 9 bases.

The CDR3 is CASSDNRFLYNEQFF. The DNA for the CDR3 is TGTGCCAGCAGCGATAACCGGTTTTTGTACAATGAGCAGTTCTTC. The rearrangement uses TRBV5-6 and TRBJ2-1; D unclear. This CDR3 region has 15 residues. The V end lost 4 bases, the J end lost 4 bases, and 15 bases lay between the germline ends. Germline V gene lookup returns CDR1 SGHDT and CDR2 YYEEEE.

The J gene is TRBJ1-2, the V gene TRBV7-2; D possibly corresponds to TRBD1 (6 bases). The CDR3 loop spans 14 amino acids. Deletions cut 2 bases from V and 5 bases from J, with 12 bases between. CDR1 and CDR2 (germline): SGHTA, FQGNSA. The CDR3 loop is CASSLRQGPYGYTF. The CDR3 region has the DNA TGTGCCAGCAGCTTACGGCAGGGGCCGTATGGCTACACCTTC.

This clone was seen a single time. The V gene is TRBV6-1, the J gene TRBJ2-1; unclear D gene. V was clipped by 8 bases and J by 0 bases, with 14 bases between them. CDR1 is MNHNS and CDR2 is SASEGT in the germline V gene. The CDR3 has 15 residues. In DNA form, the CDR3 reads TGTGCCAGCCTACCGACGCGCGGCTCCTACAATGAGCAGTTCTTC. This codes for CASLPTRGSYNEQFF.

V usage is TRBV2 and J usage is TRBJ2-1; possible D gene TRBD2, 5 bases. The CDR3 covers 14 residues. CDR1 and CDR2 (germline): SNHLY, FYNNEI. Deletions cut 8 bases from V and 11 bases from J, with 22 bases between. CDR3: CASRLRTGPDQQFF. DNA for the CDR3: TGTGCCAGCCGTCTCAGGACTGGACCGGATCAGCAGTTCTTC.

This chain uses TRBV18 with TRBJ1-1, with 12 bases lining up with TRBD1. The CDR3 is 19 residues long. V lost 5 bases to trimming and J lost 1 base; unmatched junction nucleotides: 14. CDR1 KGHSH and CDR2 LQKENI come from the germline V gene. CDR3: CASSILGTGGSAGNTEAFF. The CDR3 bases are TGTGCCAGCTCAATTTTGGGGACAGGGGGCTCGGCGGGGAACACTGAAGCTTTCTTT.

The chain recombines TRBV9 with TRBJ1-1; unclear D gene. Germline V gives CDR1 SGDLS, CDR2 YYNGEE. The length of the CDR3 is 14 residues. V shed 0 bases and J shed 3 bases, with 9 bases lying between them. As DNA, the CDR3 is TGTGCCAGCAGCGTAGATCCGGTTTACACTGAAGCTTTCTTT. This gives the protein CASSVDPVYTEAFF.

The gene calls are TRBV6-6 and TRBJ2-1; maybe TRBD2 (6 bases). Germline CDR1 MNHNY, CDR2 SVGAGI (reference sequence). This CDR3 contains 15 residues. With 6 bases removed from V and 3 bases from J, the gap between germline ends came to 15 bases. CDR3 nucleotide sequence: TGTGCCAGCAGCAACTCGGGGGATTACTACAATGAGCAGTTCTTC. This translates into CASSNSGDYYNEQFF.

Concerning this clone: The sample holds other DNA sequences that translate to the same CDR3. This rearrangement joins TRBV7-9 to TRBJ2-5, with D possibly being TRBD1 (5 bases). This CDR3 contains 12 residues. Germline V CDR1 and CDR2: SEHNR, FQNEAQ (reference sequence). Trimming took off 5 bases at V and 4 bases at J, with 8 bases between the two ends. The chain's CDR3 is CASSPRGETQYF. DNA of the CDR3: TGTGCCAGCAGCCCAAGGGGAGAGACCCAGTACTTC.

V is TRBV27 and J is TRBJ1-1; D perhaps matches TRBD1 (5 bases). Germline lookup yields CDR1 MNHEY and CDR2 SMNVEV (reference sequence). The length of the CDR3 is 13 residues. The V end lost 6 bases, the J end lost 0 bases, and 8 bases lay between the germline ends. CDR3 bases: TGTGCCAGCAGGGGACTCTTGAACACTGAAGCTTTCTTT. Its protein product is CASRGLLNTEAFF.

The chain is built from TRBV15 and TRBJ1-1, with D unclear. Germline CDR1 and CDR2: LNHNV and YYDKDF (reference sequence). Trimming removed 0 bases at V and 2 bases at J, with 10 bases between. There are 15 residues in the CDR3. CDR3 coding DNA: TGTGCCACCAGCAGAGATCGGCGGACTAACACTGAAGCTTTCTTT. Translation gives CATSRDRRTNTEAFF.

The rearrangement links TRBV7-3 to TRBJ2-1; 8 bases match TRBD2. Losses at the gene ends were 5 bases for V and 7 bases for J; bases not matched to a gene: 7. Per germline, CDR1 SGHTA and CDR2 FQGTGA. The CDR3 has 14 amino acids. The CDR3 spells CASSGAGDKNEQFF. In nucleotides, the CDR3 is TGTGCCAGCAGCGGAGCGGGAGATAAGAATGAGCAGTTCTTC.

This clone has a single count. The chain is built from TRBV6-6 and TRBJ1-3; 9 nucleotides agree with TRBD1. The V segment lost 5 bases and the J segment 10 bases; nucleotides outside the gene matches: 12. The CDR3 covers 15 residues. From germline, CDR1 is MNHNY and CDR2 SVGAGI (reference sequence). CDR3: CASSNTGTGPGTIYF. For the CDR3, the DNA is TGTGCCAGCAGTAATACCGGGACAGGGCCGGGAACCATATATTTT.

With regard to this clone: This specimen includes other DNA sequences encoding the same CDR3. This CDR3 is CASSYGISGANVLTF. In DNA, the CDR3 is TGTGCCAGCAGTTACGGGATCTCCGGGGCCAACGTCCTGACTTTC. The chain links TRBV6-5 to TRBJ2-6; D is ambiguous. The CDR3 loop spans 15 amino acids. Per the germline V gene, CDR1 is MNHEY and CDR2 is SVGAGI. V shed 2 bases and J shed 4 bases, with 9 bases lying between them.

The gene calls are TRBV28 and TRBJ1-5; D is uncertain. The germline V gene has CDR1 MDHEN and CDR2 SYDVKM. This CDR3 is built from 16 residues. Between the trimmed V and J ends, which lost 2 bases and 0 bases, there was a span of 11 bases. The CDR3 DNA follows: TGTGCCAGCAGTTTAACGACATCCTATAGCAATCAGCCCCAGCATTTT. Its protein is CASSLTTSYSNQPQHF.

The V gene is TRBV5-5, the J gene TRBJ1-5; TRBD1 might be the D (6 bases). Germline V lookup: CDR1 SGHKS, CDR2 YYEKEE (reference sequence). Deletions cut 3 bases from V and 4 bases from J, with 11 bases between. The CDR3 sequence is 14 residues long. CDR3 region: CASSSNRANQPQHF. DNA for the CDR3: TGTGCCAGCAGCTCAAACAGGGCAAATCAGCCCCAGCATTTT.

The genes are TRBV28 and TRBJ1-5, with a weak D call TRBD1 (6 bases). From germline, CDR1 is MDHEN and CDR2 SYDVKM. Deletions cut 3 bases from V and 0 bases from J, with 15 bases between. This CDR3 contains 17 residues. CDR3 in DNA: TGTGCCAGCAGTTTTCTACAGGGCGATTATAGCAATCAGCCCCAGCATTTT. It specifies CASSFLQGDYSNQPQHF.

The V and J genes are TRBV5-6 and TRBJ2-7; 7 positions match TRBD1. Germline V gene sequence: CDR1 SGHDT, CDR2 YYEEEE. The CDR3 loop spans 12 amino acids. With 0 bases clipped from V and 6 bases from J, the junction kept 0 bases outside the gene matches. For the CDR3, the DNA is TGTGCCAGCAGCTTGGCAGGGGGCGAGCAGTACTTC. This sequence encodes CASSLAGGEQYF.

V usage is TRBV7-2 and J usage is TRBJ2-7, with 8 bases identical to TRBD1. The CDR3 runs to 14 residues. V shed 5 bases and J 6 bases; nucleotides not matched to a gene: 9. Looked up from germline, CDR1 is SGHTA and CDR2 is FQGNSA. The CDR3: CASSRTGKGFEQYF. The CDR3 coding sequence is TGTGCCAGCAGCCGGACAGGGAAAGGGTTCGAGCAGTACTTC.

This clone was counted a single time. The chain employs TRBV5-1 and TRBJ2-1, with 12 bases identical to TRBD2. The CDR3 loop spans 15 amino acids. The J segment lost 7 bases and the V segment lost 5 bases, leaving 7 bases of the junction unmatched. Germline lookup yields CDR1 SGHRS and CDR2 YFSETQ. This CDR3 reads CASRLAGGEINEQFF. CDR3 sequence (DNA): TGCGCCAGCAGACTAGCGGGAGGTGAGATAAATGAGCAGTTCTTC. The variable domain in full, with the rest retrieved from reference TRBV5-1 and TRBJ2-1, is KAGVTQTPRYLIKTRGQQVTLSCSPISGHRSVSWYQQTPGQGLQFLFEYFSETQRNKGNFPGRFSGRQFSNSRSEMNVSTLELGDSALYLCASRLAGGEINEQFFGPGTRLTVL.

The genes are TRBV7-8 and TRBJ2-7; 9 bases are a match to TRBD2. The CDR3 covers 14 residues. Germline assignment: CDR1 SGHVS and CDR2 FQNEAQ. The ends lost 6 bases at V and 0 bases at J; junction bases unmatched: 3. The CDR3 DNA reads as TGTGCCAGCAGGCTAGCGGGAACCTCCTACGAGCAGTACTTC. This encodes CASRLAGTSYEQYF.